This T cell receptor (beta chain) was recorded in a study of OX40 agonist ivuxolimab in advanced cancers. Germline V gene sequence: CDR1 SNHLY, CDR2 FYNNEI. V dropped 6 bases and J dropped 5; count of bases not matched to a gene: 6. CDR3 length equals 15 residues. On this clone itself: As yet, its antigen is unknown.

Measured with immunoSEQ multiplex PCR; TCRdb has only the in-frame clones, and not every one. The profile shows 25,000 to 35,000 clones, around four fifths of them singletons. Points from the study as a whole: The mean number of expanded clones was higher in CD8+ T cells than in CD4+.

The rearrangement joins TRBV2 to TRBJ1-6, with 8 positions matching TRBD1. The clonotype originates from an adult with an advanced solid tumor such as melanoma, head and neck, liver or kidney cancer. The sequenced sample was CD4+ or CD8+ T cells sorted from blood, obtained in a trial of the OX40 agonist ivuxolimab. CDR3 DNA sequence: TGTGCCAGCAGAGGAGGACAGGGAGATAATTCACCCCTCCACTTT. This translates into CASRGGQGDNSPLHF.